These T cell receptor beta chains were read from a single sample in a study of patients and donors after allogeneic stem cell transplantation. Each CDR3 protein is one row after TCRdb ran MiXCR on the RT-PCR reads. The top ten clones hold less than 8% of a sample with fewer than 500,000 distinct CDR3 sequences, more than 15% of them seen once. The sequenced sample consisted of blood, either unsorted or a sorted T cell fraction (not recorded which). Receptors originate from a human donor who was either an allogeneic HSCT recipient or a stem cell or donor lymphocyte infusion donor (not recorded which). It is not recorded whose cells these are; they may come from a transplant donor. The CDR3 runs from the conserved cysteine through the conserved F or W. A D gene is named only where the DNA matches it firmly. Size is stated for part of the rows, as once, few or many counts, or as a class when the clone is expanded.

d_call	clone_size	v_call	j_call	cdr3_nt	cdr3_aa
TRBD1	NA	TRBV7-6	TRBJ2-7	TGTGCCAGCAGCCCGGGACAGGGTGCTCCCTACGAGCAGTACTTC	CASSPGQGAPYEQYF
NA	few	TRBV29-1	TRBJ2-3	TGCAGCGTTGAACTCACAGATACGCAGTATTTT	CSVELTDTQYF
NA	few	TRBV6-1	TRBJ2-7	TGTGCCAGCAGTCAGATGGTTAGCGGCACCTACGAGCAGTACTTC	CASSQMVSGTYEQYF
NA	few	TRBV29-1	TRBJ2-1	TGCAGCGTTGATGGGGGGAACTCCTACAATGAGCAGTTCTTC	CSVDGGNSYNEQFF
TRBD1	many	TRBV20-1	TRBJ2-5	TGCAGTGCATCCGGGACAGCTAAAGAGACCCAGTACTTC	CSASGTAKETQYF
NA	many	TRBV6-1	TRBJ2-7	TGTGCCAGCAGTCTGCCGGGCCCGGGGGAGCAGTACTTC	CASSLPGPGEQYF
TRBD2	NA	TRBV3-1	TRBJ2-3	TGTGCCAGCAGCCAAGGCAGCGGGAGAGCGTCGGGCACAGATACGCAGTATTTT	CASSQGSGRASGTDTQYF
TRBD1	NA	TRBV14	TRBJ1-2	TGTGCCAGCAGCCGCGTCCCGGGACAGGGGGCGCCTGGCTACACCTTC	CASSRVPGQGAPGYTF
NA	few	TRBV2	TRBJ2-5	TGTGCCAGCAGTGAAGCGCAAGGGACGGAGACCCAGTACTTC	CASSEAQGTETQYF
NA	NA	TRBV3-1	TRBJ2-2	TGTGCCAGCAGCCAAGGCAGTATCCGCACCGGGGAGCTGTTTTTT	CASSQGSIRTGELFF
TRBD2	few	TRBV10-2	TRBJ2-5	TGCGCCAGCGTAGCGGGGGGATCGGAGACCCAGTACTTC	CASVAGGSETQYF
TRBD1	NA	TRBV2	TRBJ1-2	TGTGCCAGCAGTGCCTCCGGGACAGGGGGCAATGGCTACACCTTC	CASSASGTGGNGYTF
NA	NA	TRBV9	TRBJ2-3	TGTGCCAGCAGTCCCTCGGGCGACACAGATACGCAGTATTTT	CASSPSGDTDTQYF
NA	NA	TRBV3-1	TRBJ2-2	TGTGCCAGCAGGCCTATGGGCACCGGGGAGCTGTTTTTT	CASRPMGTGELFF
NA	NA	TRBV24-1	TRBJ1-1	TGTGCCACCAGGGGGATTGTGAACACTGAAGCTTTCTTT	CATRGIVNTEAFF
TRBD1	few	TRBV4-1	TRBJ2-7	TGCGCCAGCAGCCAGCCGGGACAGGGGATGAGGGAGCAGTACTTC	CASSQPGQGMREQYF
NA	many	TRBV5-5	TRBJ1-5	TGTGCCAGCAGCTTGGCGGGTTATAGCAATCAGCCCCAGCATTTT	CASSLAGYSNQPQHF
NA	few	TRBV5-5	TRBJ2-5	TGTGCCAGCAGCTTGGAGCGGCAGCTCCCGGAGACCCAGTACTTC	CASSLERQLPETQYF
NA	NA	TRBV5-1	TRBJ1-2	TGCGCCAGCAGCCCACGGGTCGGGTTTAACTATGGCTACACCTTC	CASSPRVGFNYGYTF
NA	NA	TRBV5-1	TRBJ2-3	TGCGCCAGCAGCTTGCGACAGGCTAGCACAGATACGCAGTATTTT	CASSLRQASTDTQYF
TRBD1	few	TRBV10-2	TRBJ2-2	TGCGCCAGCAGCCGGGGACAGGGCCGAATCGGGGAGCTGTTTTTT	CASSRGQGRIGELFF
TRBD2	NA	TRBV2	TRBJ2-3	TGTGCCAGCAGGCAACTAGCGGATACGCAGTATTTT	CASRQLADTQYF
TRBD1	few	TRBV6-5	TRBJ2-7	TGTGCCAGCAGTTATTCGGACAGGGCGGGCGAGCAGTACTTC	CASSYSDRAGEQYF
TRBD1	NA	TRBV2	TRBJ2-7	TGTGCCAGCACAGGACAGGGTGACCGTGGGGAGCAGTACTTC	CASTGQGDRGEQYF
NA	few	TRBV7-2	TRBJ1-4	TGTGCCAGCAGCTTAGCGGGACGGGACTCTCGGGAAAAACTGTTTTTT	CASSLAGRDSREKLFF
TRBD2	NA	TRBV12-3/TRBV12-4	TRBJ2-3	TGTGCCAGCAGTTCGACTAGCGGGGCAGCTGATACGCAGTATTTT	CASSSTSGAADTQYF
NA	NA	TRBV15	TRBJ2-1	TGTGCCACCAGCAGAGACCGGACAGTCCGCTCCTACAATGAGCAGTTCTTC	CATSRDRTVRSYNEQFF
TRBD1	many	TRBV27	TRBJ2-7	TGTGCCAGCAGCCACACCGGGACAGGGGTGTACGAGCAGTACTTC	CASSHTGTGVYEQYF
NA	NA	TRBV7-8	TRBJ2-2	TGTGCCAGCAGCCTAACAGGGCGCAGAAACACCGGGGAGCTGTTTTTT	CASSLTGRRNTGELFF
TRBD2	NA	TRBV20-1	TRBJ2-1	TGCAGTGCTAGAGACCCCCGGACTAGCGGGAGTAATGAGCAGTTCTTC	CSARDPRTSGSNEQFF
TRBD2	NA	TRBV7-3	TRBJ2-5	TGTGCCAGCAGCTTAGGACTAGCGGGGCCCTCAGAGACCCAGTACTTC	CASSLGLAGPSETQYF
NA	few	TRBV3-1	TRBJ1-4	TGTGCCAGCAGCCAGAGTACTGAAAAACTGTTTTTT	CASSQSTEKLFF
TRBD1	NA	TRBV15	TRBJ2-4	TGTGCCACCAGCCTACAGGGACAGGGCATTCAGTACTTC	CATSLQGQGIQYF
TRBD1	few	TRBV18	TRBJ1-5	TGTGCCAGCTCAATAACAGGGGTCAGCAATCAGCCCCAGCATTTT	CASSITGVSNQPQHF
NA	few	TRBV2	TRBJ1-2	TGTGCCAGCAGTGAAAGATCATTGGGGAATGGCTACACCTTC	CASSERSLGNGYTF
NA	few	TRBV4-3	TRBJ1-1	TGCGCCAGCAGCCAAGACATTGGGGGGAACACTGAAGCTTTCTTT	CASSQDIGGNTEAFF
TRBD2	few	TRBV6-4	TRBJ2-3	TGTGCCAGCAGTGACGGGGCGGGAGCCACAGATACGCAGTATTTT	CASSDGAGATDTQYF
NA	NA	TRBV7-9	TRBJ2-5	TGTGCCAGCAGCTTAGCGGTGGCGGACGGAGAGACCCAGTACTTC	CASSLAVADGETQYF
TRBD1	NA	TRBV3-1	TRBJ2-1	TGTGCCAGCAGCCAACTTGGGACAGGGATGATCGACAATGAGCAGTTCTTC	CASSQLGTGMIDNEQFF
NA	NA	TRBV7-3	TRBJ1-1	TGTGCCAGCAGCTCCTATCCTCAGTCTTGGAACACTGAAGCTTTCTTT	CASSSYPQSWNTEAFF
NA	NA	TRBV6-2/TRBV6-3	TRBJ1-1	TGTGCCAGCAGTTACACATCGAGGGGCACTGAAGCTTTCTTT	CASSYTSRGTEAFF
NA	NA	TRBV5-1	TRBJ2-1	TGCGCCAGCAGCTTGGAGTCCCAGCTTGATGAGCAGTTCTTC	CASSLESQLDEQFF
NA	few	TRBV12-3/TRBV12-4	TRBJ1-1	TGTGCCAGCAGTGGGGCCATCAGGGATGGCACTGAAGCTTTCTTT	CASSGAIRDGTEAFF
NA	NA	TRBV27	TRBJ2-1	TGTGCCAGCAGTTCCCAGGGGGGGGCCTACAATGAGCAGTTCTTC	CASSSQGGAYNEQFF
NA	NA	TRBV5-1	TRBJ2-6	TGCGCCAGCAGCTTAGTTACAGGGTCAGGGGCCAACGTCCTGACTTTC	CASSLVTGSGANVLTF
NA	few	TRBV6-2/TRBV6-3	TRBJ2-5	TGTGCCAGCAGGGTGAGGCGCCAAGAGACCCAGTACTTC	CASRVRRQETQYF
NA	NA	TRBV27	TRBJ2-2	TGTGCCAGCAGACCCGCCGGAGGGCGCACCGGGGAGCTGTTTTTT	CASRPAGGRTGELFF
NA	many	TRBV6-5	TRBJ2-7	TGTGCCAGCAGTTACGGGACGGAGCCTGGCGAGCAGTACTTC	CASSYGTEPGEQYF
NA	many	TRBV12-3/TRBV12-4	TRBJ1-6	TGTGCCAGCAGGTCCGGAGGGTCCAATTCACCCCTCCACTTT	CASRSGGSNSPLHF
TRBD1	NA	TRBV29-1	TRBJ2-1	TGCAGCGTTGAGAGCCTACAGGGGGCTTTCAATGAGCAGTTCTTC	CSVESLQGAFNEQFF
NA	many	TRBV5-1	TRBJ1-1	TGCGCCAGCAGCTTGGGACCCAAATCGAACACTGAAGCTTTCTTT	CASSLGPKSNTEAFF